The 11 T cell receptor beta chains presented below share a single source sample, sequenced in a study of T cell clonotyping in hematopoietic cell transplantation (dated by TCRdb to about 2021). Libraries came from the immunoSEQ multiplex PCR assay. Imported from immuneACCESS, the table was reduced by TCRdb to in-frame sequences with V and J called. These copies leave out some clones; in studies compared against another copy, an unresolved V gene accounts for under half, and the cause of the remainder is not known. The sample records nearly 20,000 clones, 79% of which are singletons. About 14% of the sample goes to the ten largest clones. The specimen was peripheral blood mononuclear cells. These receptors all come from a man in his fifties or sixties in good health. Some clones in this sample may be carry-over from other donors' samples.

CDR3 DNA: TGTGCCAGCAGTCCCGGGACGGTCGACTCTGGAAACACCATATATTTT. Translation: CASSPGTVDSGNTIYF. The V and J genes are TRBV27 and TRBJ1-3; possibly TRBD1 for D (5 bases). The germline V gene encodes CDR1 MNHEY and CDR2 SMNVEV (reference sequence). V was cut by 5 bases and J by 0 bases, with 14 bases left in between. The CDR3 is 16 residues long.

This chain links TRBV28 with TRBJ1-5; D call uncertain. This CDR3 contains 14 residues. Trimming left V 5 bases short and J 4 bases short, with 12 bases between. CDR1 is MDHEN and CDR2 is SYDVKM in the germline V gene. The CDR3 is CASSAGKSNQPQHF. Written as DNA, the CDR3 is TGTGCCAGCAGTGCCGGGAAGTCTAATCAGCCCCAGCATTTT.

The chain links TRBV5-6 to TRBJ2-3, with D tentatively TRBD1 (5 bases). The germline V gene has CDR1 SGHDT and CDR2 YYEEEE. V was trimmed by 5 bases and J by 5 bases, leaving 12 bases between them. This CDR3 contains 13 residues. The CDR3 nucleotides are TGTGCCAGCAGTCAAGGAAGGGGAGATACGCAGTATTTT. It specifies CASSQGRGDTQYF. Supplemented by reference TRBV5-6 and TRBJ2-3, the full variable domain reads DAGVTQSPTHLIKTRGQQVTLRCSPKSGHDTVSWYQQALGQGPQFIFQYYEEEERQRGNFPDRFSGHQFPNYSSELNVNALLLGDSALYLCASSQGRGDTQYFGPGTRLTVL.

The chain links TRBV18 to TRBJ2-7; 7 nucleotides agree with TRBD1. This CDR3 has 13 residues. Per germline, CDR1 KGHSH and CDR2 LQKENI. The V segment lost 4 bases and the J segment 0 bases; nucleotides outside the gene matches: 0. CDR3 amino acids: CASSRDSSYEQYF. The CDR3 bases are TGTGCCAGCTCACGGGACAGCTCCTACGAGCAGTACTTC.

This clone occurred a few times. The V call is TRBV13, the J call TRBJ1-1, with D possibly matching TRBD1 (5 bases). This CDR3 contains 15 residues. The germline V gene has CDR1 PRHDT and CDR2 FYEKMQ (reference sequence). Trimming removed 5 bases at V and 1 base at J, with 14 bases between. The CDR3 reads CASSPHGGENTEAFF. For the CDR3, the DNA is TGTGCCAGCAGCCCACATGGGGGGGAGAACACTGAAGCTTTCTTT.

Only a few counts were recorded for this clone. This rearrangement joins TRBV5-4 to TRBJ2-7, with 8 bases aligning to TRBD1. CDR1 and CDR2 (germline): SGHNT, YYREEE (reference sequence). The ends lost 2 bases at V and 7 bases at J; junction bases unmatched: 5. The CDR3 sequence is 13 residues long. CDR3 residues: CASSLGQGREQYF. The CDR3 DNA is TGTGCCAGCAGCTTAGGACAGGGTAGGGAGCAGTACTTC.

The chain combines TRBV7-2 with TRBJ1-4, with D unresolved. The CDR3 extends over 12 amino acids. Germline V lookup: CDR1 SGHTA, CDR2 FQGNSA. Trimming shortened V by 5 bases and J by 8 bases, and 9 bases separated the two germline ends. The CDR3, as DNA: TGTGCCAGCAGCCCTACCCGGGAAAAACTGTTTTTT. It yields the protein CASSPTREKLFF.

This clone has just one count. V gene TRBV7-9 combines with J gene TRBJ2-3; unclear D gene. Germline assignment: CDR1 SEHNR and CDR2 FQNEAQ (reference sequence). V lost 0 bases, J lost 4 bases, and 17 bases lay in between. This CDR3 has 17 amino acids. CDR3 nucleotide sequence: TGTGCCAGCAGCTTAGCTCCGTCCGGTTTAAGAGCAGATACGCAGTATTTT. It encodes CASSLAPSGLRADTQYF.

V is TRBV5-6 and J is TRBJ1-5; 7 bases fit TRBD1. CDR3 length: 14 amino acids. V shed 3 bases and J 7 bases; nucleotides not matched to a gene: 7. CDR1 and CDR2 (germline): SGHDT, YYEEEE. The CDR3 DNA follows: TGTGCCAGCAGCTCTCAGGGGGGGGAACAGCCCCAGCATTTT. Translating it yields CASSSQGGEQPQHF.

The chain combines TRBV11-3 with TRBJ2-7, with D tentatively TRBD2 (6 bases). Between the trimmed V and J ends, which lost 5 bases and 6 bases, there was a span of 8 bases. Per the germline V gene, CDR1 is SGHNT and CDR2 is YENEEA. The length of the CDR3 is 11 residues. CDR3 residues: CASSKEGEQYF. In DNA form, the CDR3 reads TGTGCCAGCAGCAAGGAGGGCGAGCAGTACTTC.

The CDR3 here is CASSLDRQETQYF. For the CDR3, the DNA is TGTGCCAGCAGCCTCGACAGGCAAGAGACCCAGTACTTC. The chain employs TRBV7-7 and TRBJ2-5; tentatively, D is TRBD1 (6 bases). The V gene lost 5 bases and the J gene lost 2 bases, with 9 bases spanning the gap. CDR3 size: 13 residues. Germline CDR1 SSHAT, CDR2 FNYEAQ (reference sequence).